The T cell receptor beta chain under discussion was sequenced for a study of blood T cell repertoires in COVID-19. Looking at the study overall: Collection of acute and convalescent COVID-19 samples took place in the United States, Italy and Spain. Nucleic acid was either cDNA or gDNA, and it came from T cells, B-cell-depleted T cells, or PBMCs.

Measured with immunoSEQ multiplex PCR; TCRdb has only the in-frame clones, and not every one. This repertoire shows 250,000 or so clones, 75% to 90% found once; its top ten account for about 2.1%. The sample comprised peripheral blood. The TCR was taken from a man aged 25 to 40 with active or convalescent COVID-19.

This chain's CDR3 is CASSESGTTKVGELFF. In DNA form, the CDR3 reads TGTGCCAGCAGTGAATCCGGGACAACGAAAGTCGGGGAGCTGTTTTTT. The chain carries TRBV6-1 and TRBJ2-2, with a weak D call TRBD1 (6 bases). The CDR3 totals 16 residues. Germline V lookup: CDR1 MNHNS, CDR2 SASEGT. The V and J ends lost 2 bases and 7 bases respectively, with 17 bases between them.